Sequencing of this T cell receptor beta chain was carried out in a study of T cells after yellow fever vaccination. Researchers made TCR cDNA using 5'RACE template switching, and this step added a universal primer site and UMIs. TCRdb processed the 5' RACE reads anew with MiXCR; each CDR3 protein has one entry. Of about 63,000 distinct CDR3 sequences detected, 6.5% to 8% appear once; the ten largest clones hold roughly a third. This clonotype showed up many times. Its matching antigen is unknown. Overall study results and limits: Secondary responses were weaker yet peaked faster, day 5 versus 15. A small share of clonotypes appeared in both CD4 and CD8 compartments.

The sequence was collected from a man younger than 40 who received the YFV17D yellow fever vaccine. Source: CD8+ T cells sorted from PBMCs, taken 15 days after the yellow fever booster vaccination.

CDR3 nucleotides: TGCGCCAGCAGGCTGGGGGGTGGCACAGATACGCAGTATTTT. It specifies CASRLGGGTDTQYF. The J gene is TRBJ2-3, the V gene TRBV4-3; TRBD2 is a possible D gene (6 bases). Germline CDR1 reads LGHNA; CDR2 reads YSLEER. V lost 6 bases to trimming and J lost 1 base, with 11 bases between them. The CDR3 contains 14 residues.